By sample fraction, the clone carrying this T cell receptor beta chain is medium-sized (0.01 to 0.1%). What it binds is unknown. This CDR3 has 15 amino acids. Trimming removed 1 base at V and 0 bases at J, with 7 bases between. Reverse transcription used 450 to 550 ng RNA and constant-region primers for alpha and beta. Each of the alpha and beta chains got its own library through chain-specific third strand synthesis with indices. A roughly 21-cycle PCR with P5s and P7 primers followed a short adapter-adding first PCR. TCRdb called the 5' RACE reads again in MiXCR, with one record for every CDR3 protein. The sample has several thousand distinct CDR3 sequences; approximately 11% are singletons. Whole blood was used without fractionation, so all unsorted peripheral T cells were included. This entry belongs to a study of HIV-infected patients and healthy controls. Study-level background: By the second bleed, viral load was undetectable in most of the 16 patients.

General observations from the study: CMV-associated CDR3s mostly grew nonsignificantly during therapy, while HIV-associated CDR3s declined significantly. HIV-infected repertoires had significantly higher mean Gini indices than controls, possibly reflecting oligoclonality.

The J gene is TRBJ2-1, the V gene TRBV12-3 or TRBV12-4, with D uncertain. Sequenced material: blood, taken before antiretroviral therapy. This TCR derives from an adult with HIV infection. CDR3 in amino acids: CASSLGLHSYNEQFF. CDR3 DNA: TGTGCCAGCAGTTTAGGGTTACACTCCTACAATGAGCAGTTCTTC.